This TCR beta chain was identified during a study of shared clonotypes between healthy human individuals. As originally analysed: Junction-only sequences without quality scores came from ImmunoSEQ, so filtering differed. TCRdb's copy holds only in-frame clones and misses some; the assay was immunoSEQ multiplex PCR. The V and J calls and clone size are taken from that table; D and trimming were inferred from the DNA. This table holds about 470,000 clones, around 75% found once. The CDR3 sequence is 14 residues long. V gave up 5 bases and J gave up 0 bases, with 11 bases separating them. CDR1 and CDR2 from the germline V gene are SGHAT and FQNNGV.

The receptor's source is a woman in her thirties or forties in good health. Some clones in this sample may be carry-over from other donors' samples. Material for sequencing was PBMCs. V is TRBV11-2 and J is TRBJ2-7, with D maybe TRBD2 (6 bases). CDR3 sequence (DNA): TGTGCCAGCAGCCGCGGGACGGTCTCCTACGAGCAGTACTTC. It is translated as CASSRGTVSYEQYF. The full variable domain, in which reference TRBV11-2 and TRBJ2-7 provide the parts outside the CDR3, is EAGVAQSPRYKIIEKRQSVAFWCNPISGHATLYWYQQILGQGPKLLIQFQNNGVVDDSQLPKDRFSAERLKGVDSTLKIQPAKLEDSAVYLCASSRGTVSYEQYFGPGTRLTVT.